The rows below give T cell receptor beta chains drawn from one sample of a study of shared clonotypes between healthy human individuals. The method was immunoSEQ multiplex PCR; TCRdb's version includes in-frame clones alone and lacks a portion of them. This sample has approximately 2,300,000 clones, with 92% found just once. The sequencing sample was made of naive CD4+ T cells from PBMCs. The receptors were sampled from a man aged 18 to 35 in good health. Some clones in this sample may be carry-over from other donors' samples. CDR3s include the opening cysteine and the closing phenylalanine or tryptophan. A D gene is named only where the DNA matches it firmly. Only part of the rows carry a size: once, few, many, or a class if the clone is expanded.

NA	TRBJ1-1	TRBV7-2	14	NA	CAIRPGQGNTEAFF	TGTGCCATCCGACCTGGGCAGGGAAACACTGAAGCTTTCTTT
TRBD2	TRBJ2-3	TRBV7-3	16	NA	CASSSGLAGSTDTQYF	TGTGCCAGCAGCTCGGGACTAGCGGGGAGCACAGATACGCAGTATTTT
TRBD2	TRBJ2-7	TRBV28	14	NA	CASSPLDAGVWQYF	TGTGCCAGCAGCCCCTTAGATGCGGGAGTTTGGCAGTACTTC
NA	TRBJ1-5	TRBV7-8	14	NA	CASSFRASNQPQHF	TGTGCCAGCAGCTTTAGGGCAAGCAATCAGCCCCAGCATTTT
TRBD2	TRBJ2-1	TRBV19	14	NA	CASAGLAAYNEQFF	TGTGCCAGTGCCGGACTAGCGGCTTACAATGAGCAGTTCTTC
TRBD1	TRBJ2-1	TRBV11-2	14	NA	CASSFRWTGNEQFF	TGTGCCAGCAGCTTTAGATGGACAGGCAATGAGCAGTTCTTC
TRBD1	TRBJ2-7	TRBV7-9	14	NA	CASSSGQGVDEQYF	TGTGCCAGCAGCTCGGGACAGGGGGTAGACGAGCAGTACTTC
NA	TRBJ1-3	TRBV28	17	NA	CASSLRRGWGRGNTIYF	TGTGCCAGCAGTTTAAGGCGAGGGTGGGGTCGTGGAAACACCATATATTTT
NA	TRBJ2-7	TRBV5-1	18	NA	CASSLQLLSGTGGYEQYF	TGCGCCAGCAGCTTGCAACTACTAAGCGGAACCGGCGGGTACGAGCAGTACTTC
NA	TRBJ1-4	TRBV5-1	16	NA	CASSLAVGAFNEKLFF	TGCGCCAGCAGCTTGGCCGTGGGGGCATTTAATGAAAAACTGTTTTTT
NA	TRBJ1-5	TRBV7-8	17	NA	CASSLGGWGLADQPQHF	TGTGCCAGCAGCTTAGGTGGATGGGGCTTAGCGGATCAGCCCCAGCATTTT
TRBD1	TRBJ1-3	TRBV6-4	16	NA	CASREDRPSSGNTIYF	TGTGCCAGCAGAGAGGACAGGCCCTCATCTGGAAACACCATATATTTT
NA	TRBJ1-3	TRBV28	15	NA	CASSLWPSSGNTIYF	TGTGCCAGCAGTTTATGGCCGAGCTCTGGAAACACCATATATTTT
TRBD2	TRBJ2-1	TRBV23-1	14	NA	CASSQLLAGNEQFF	TGCGCCAGCAGTCAACTTCTAGCGGGGAATGAGCAGTTCTTC
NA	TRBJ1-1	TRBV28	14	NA	CASSPPGGNYEAFF	TGTGCCAGCAGTCCCCCCGGGGGTAACTATGAAGCTTTCTTT
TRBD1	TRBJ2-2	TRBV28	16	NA	CASSLLQGARTGELFF	TGTGCCAGCAGTTTGCTACAGGGGGCGCGCACCGGGGAGCTGTTTTTT
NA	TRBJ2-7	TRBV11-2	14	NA	CASSLGFRGLEQYF	TGTGCCAGCAGCTTAGGGTTCCGGGGGCTCGAGCAGTACTTC
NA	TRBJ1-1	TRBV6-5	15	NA	CASSYSSGYATEAFF	TGTGCCAGCAGTTACTCTTCAGGGTACGCCACTGAAGCTTTCTTT
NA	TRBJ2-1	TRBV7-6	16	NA	CASSLADRSSYNEQFF	TGTGCCAGCAGCTTAGCGGACCGCAGCTCCTACAATGAGCAGTTCTTC
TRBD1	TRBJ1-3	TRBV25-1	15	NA	CASSDIQGSGNTIYF	TGTGCCAGCAGTGATATACAGGGGTCGGGAAACACCATATATTTT
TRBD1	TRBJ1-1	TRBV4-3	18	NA	CASSARTGVAEMNTEAFF	TGCGCCAGCAGTGCCAGGACAGGCGTCGCCGAAATGAACACTGAAGCTTTCTTT
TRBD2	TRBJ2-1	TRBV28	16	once	CASSFISGNRYNEQFF	TGTGCCAGCAGTTTTATTAGCGGGAACCGCTACAATGAGCAGTTCTTC
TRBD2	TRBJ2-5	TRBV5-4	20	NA	CASSWTTGLAGVEDDETQYF	TGTGCCAGCAGCTGGACTACGGGACTAGCGGGAGTAGAGGATGACGAGACCCAGTACTTC
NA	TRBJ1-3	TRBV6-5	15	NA	CASRSPRASGNTIYF	TGTGCCAGCAGAAGCCCCAGGGCGTCTGGAAACACCATATATTTT
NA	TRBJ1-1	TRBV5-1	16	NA	CATSLPDRRGNAEAFF	TGCGCCACCAGCCTCCCAGACAGGAGGGGGAACGCTGAAGCTTTCTTT
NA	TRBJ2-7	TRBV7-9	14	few	CASSSSGDLYLQYF	TGTGCCAGCAGCTCATCGGGAGACTTATACCTGCAGTACTTC
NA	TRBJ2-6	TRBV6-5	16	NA	CASSYVRGTGANVLTF	TGTGCCAGCAGTTACGTTCGGGGTACTGGGGCCAACGTCCTGACTTTC
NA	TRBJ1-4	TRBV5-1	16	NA	CASSAMPGPGREKLFF	TGCGCCAGCAGCGCGATGCCGGGCCCTGGACGGGAAAAACTGTTTTTT